This is a list of T cell receptor beta chains from one sample in a study of Graves' ophthalmopathy and Graves' hyperthyroidism. TCRdb reprocessed the multiplex PCR reads with MiXCR, giving one entry per CDR3 protein. The sample shows about half a million distinct CDR3 sequences, 14% of them seen only once. Sequenced: blood. All receptors derive from a woman aged 30 to 39 with Graves' ophthalmopathy. CDR3s include the opening cysteine and the closing phenylalanine or tryptophan. A D gene is named only where the DNA matches it firmly. The listing skips clone size in some rows; elsewhere it reads once, few, many or a size class.

TRBJ2-7 | few | TRBD2 | TRBV28 | TGTGCCAGCAGTTTATGGAGTAGCGGGTTGGGGGGGGAGCAGTACTTC | CASSLWSSGLGGEQYF
TRBJ2-6 | many | . | TRBV10-2 | TGCGCCAGCAGTGTACGGCAGGGCCTCTCTGGGGCCAACGTCCTGACTTTC | CASSVRQGLSGANVLTF
TRBJ2-7 | many | TRBD1 | TRBV20-1 | TGCAGTGCTGCCCGGGACAGACCCTACGAGCAGTACTTC | CSAARDRPYEQYF
TRBJ1-6 | . | . | TRBV18 | TGTGCCAGCTCACCAATCGAGGATTCACCCCTCCACTTT | CASSPIEDSPLHF
TRBJ1-1 | many | TRBD1 | TRBV6-2/TRBV6-3 | TGTGCCAGCAGGAGCCGTAGCCCGGGACAGGGGTATACTGAAGCTTTCTTT | CASRSRSPGQGYTEAFF
TRBJ1-1 | . | . | TRBV11-2 | TGTGCCAGCAGATTCCCAGGGCTGAACACTGAAGCTTTCTTT | CASRFPGLNTEAFF
TRBJ2-7 | few | . | TRBV7-2 | TGTGCCAGCAGCTTCCCGGGCCCCTCCTACGAGCAGTACTTC | CASSFPGPSYEQYF
TRBJ1-2 | many | . | TRBV6-1 | TGTGCCAGCAGTCTACAGGTTTACACCTTC | CASSLQVYTF
TRBJ2-4 | . | . | TRBV12-3/TRBV12-4 | TGTGCCAGCAGTTTTCCCGCCGGGATGAAAAACATTCAGTACTTC | CASSFPAGMKNIQYF
TRBJ1-2 | few | TRBD1 | TRBV11-2 | TGTGCCAGCAGCTTCGACAGGGTTTATGGCTACACCTTC | CASSFDRVYGYTF
TRBJ2-6 | . | . | TRBV6-1 | TGTGCCAGCAGCCCAACGGCCCTCAACGTCCTGACTTTC | CASSPTALNVLTF
TRBJ2-7 | many | TRBD2 | TRBV28 | TGTGCCAGCAGTTTATTCCTCACTAGCGGGCGAACCTACGAGCAGTACTTC | CASSLFLTSGRTYEQYF
TRBJ1-2 | many | TRBD1 | TRBV12-3/TRBV12-4 | TGTGCCAGCAGTCCACAGGGGCTCTATGGCTACACCTTC | CASSPQGLYGYTF
TRBJ2-2 | few | . | TRBV20-1 | TGCAGTGCTAGAGTGGCCGGGGCGGACACCGGGGAGCTGTTTTTT | CSARVAGADTGELFF
TRBJ1-2 | many | . | TRBV14 | TGTGCCAGCAGCCGAGATGGGCAGGGGTATGGCTACACCTTC | CASSRDGQGYGYTF
TRBJ1-5 | many | TRBD1 | TRBV9 | TGTGCCAGCAGCGTAGGGGACAGGGTGGGGCCCCAGCATTTT | CASSVGDRVGPQHF
TRBJ1-5 | many | . | TRBV20-1 | TGCAGTGCTAGGGGATTCAATCAGCCCCAGCATTTT | CSARGFNQPQHF
TRBJ2-5 | many | . | TRBV20-1 | TGCAGTGCTAGAGCGAGTGATAGCCGGGAGACCCAGTACTTC | CSARASDSRETQYF
TRBJ1-2 | many | . | TRBV15 | TGTGCCACCAGCATGGGTCAAGGCTATGGCTACACCTTC | CATSMGQGYGYTF
TRBJ2-5 | many | . | TRBV5-1 | TGCGCCAGCAGCTTGGCCGTTGGGGTTCGAGAGACCCAGTACTTC | CASSLAVGVRETQYF
TRBJ1-5 | many | . | TRBV20-1 | TGCAGTGCTCATAACTACGCCCCGGGGCAGCCCCAGCATTTT | CSAHNYAPGQPQHF
TRBJ2-2 | . | TRBD2 | TRBV6-1 | TGTGCCAGCAGTGAAGTAGGGGTCGGCGGGGGGGCGAACACCGGGGAGCTGTTTTTT | CASSEVGVGGGANTGELFF
TRBJ1-6 | many | . | TRBV6-1 | TGTGCCAGCATTGACAGCTATAATTCACCCCTCCACTTT | CASIDSYNSPLHF
TRBJ2-7 | many | TRBD1 | TRBV28 | TGTGCCAGCAGCTCCAGCCCGGGACAGGGTACCCTCGAGCAGTACTTC | CASSSSPGQGTLEQYF
TRBJ1-2 | many | . | TRBV6-7 | TGTGCCAGCAGCCTCGGTTGTGGCTACACCTTC | CASSLGCGYTF
TRBJ2-5 | few | TRBD1 | TRBV12-3/TRBV12-4 | TGTGCCAGCAGTTTTCCGACAGGGATGGAGACCCAGTACTTC | CASSFPTGMETQYF
TRBJ1-5 | many | TRBD1 | TRBV30 | TGTGCCTGGGGACAGGACGTAAATCAGCCCCAGCATTTT | CAWGQDVNQPQHF
TRBJ2-7 | . | . | TRBV9 | TGTGCCAGCAGCGTAAGTGCGGAAGGTATCTCCTACGAGCAGTACTTC | CASSVSAEGISYEQYF
TRBJ2-5 | many | TRBD2 | TRBV11-2 | TGTGCCAGCAGCCACGGACTAGCGGGAAACGCAGAGACCCAGTACTTC | CASSHGLAGNAETQYF
TRBJ1-1 | many | . | TRBV12-3/TRBV12-4 | TGTGCCAGCAACCCACAGGGAGGAACCACTGAAGCTTTCTTT | CASNPQGGTTEAFF
TRBJ2-7 | many | . | TRBV6-1 | TGTGCCACCAACCGCCTGGCGGAGTCCTACGAGCAGTACTTC | CATNRLAESYEQYF
TRBJ2-7 | many | . | TRBV27 | TGTGCCAGCAACAACGCAGGGTCGTTTGACGAGCAGTACTTC | CASNNAGSFDEQYF
TRBJ2-7 | . | TRBD2 | TRBV6-5 | TGTGCCAGCAGTTATAATCGCGGGAGTACCGAGCAGTACTTC | CASSYNRGSTEQYF
TRBJ1-6 | many | . | TRBV28 | TGTGCCAGCAGTTTCCCTCGACAGGTTTTTAATTCACCCCTCCACTTT | CASSFPRQVFNSPLHF
TRBJ1-5 | many | TRBD1 | TRBV4-1 | TGCGCCAGCAGCCAGGGGACAGGGGCGAGCAATCAGCCCCAGCATTTT | CASSQGTGASNQPQHF
TRBJ2-7 | many | . | TRBV6-1 | TGTGCCAGCAGTCCGTGGGACGGGTACGAGCAGTACTTC | CASSPWDGYEQYF
TRBJ2-7 | many | . | TRBV5-1 | TGCGCCAGCAGCTTGGCCAATCAGGGGATTGCCTACGAGCAGTACTTC | CASSLANQGIAYEQYF
TRBJ2-7 | many | . | TRBV29-1 | TGCAGCGTTGAAGTGCTGAATAAGTACGAGCAGTACTTC | CSVEVLNKYEQYF
TRBJ1-1 | many | . | TRBV29-1 | TGCAGCGTATCAGGAACCATGAACACCGAAGCTTTCTTT | CSVSGTMNTEAFF
TRBJ2-7 | few | TRBD1 | TRBV3-1 | TGTGCCAGCACCCGGACAGGGCAAGAGCAGTACTTC | CASTRTGQEQYF
TRBJ2-5 | many | TRBD2 | TRBV7-3 | TGTGCCAGCAGCTTTCCCCCGGATAGACTAGCGGGGGGCGGGACCCAGTACTTC | CASSFPPDRLAGGGTQYF
TRBJ1-6 | few | . | TRBV9 | TGTGCCAGCAGCGGACTGGACCGCACGCCCCTCCACTTT | CASSGLDRTPLHF
TRBJ2-5 | many | . | TRBV28 | TGTGCCAGCAGTTTTGTCCCCGGGGTGGAAAAGACCCAGTACTTC | CASSFVPGVEKTQYF
TRBJ2-5 | . | TRBD1 | TRBV30 | TGTGCCTGGAGTGCGTGGACAGGGGGAGGAGAGACCCGGTACTTC | CAWSAWTGGGETRYF
TRBJ1-2 | many | . | TRBV4-1 | TGCGCCAGCAGCCAAGCCCCCAGGGGAACCAACTATGGCTACACCTTC | CASSQAPRGTNYGYTF
TRBJ2-7 | few | . | TRBV4-1 | TGCGCCAGCGGATATGCAGGGAGCTCCTACGAGCAGTACTTC | CASGYAGSSYEQYF
TRBJ1-1 | many | TRBD1 | TRBV6-4 | TGTGCCAGCAGCCCTACAGGGGGCAGGGGGAACACTGAAGCTTTCTTT | CASSPTGGRGNTEAFF
TRBJ2-4 | many | TRBD1 | TRBV6-1 | TGTGCCAGCAGCCGAGGGACAGCTGAAAACATTCAGTACTTC | CASSRGTAENIQYF